These 26 T cell receptor beta chains originate from one sample sequenced in a study of OX40 agonist ivuxolimab in advanced cancers. Profiling relied on immunoSEQ multiplex PCR, and the TCRdb table lists in-frame clones only, not all of them. Of under 80,000 clones detected, roughly 91% appear once; the ten largest clones hold about 1.8%. The sample was CD4+ or CD8+ T cells sorted from blood, taken in a trial of the OX40 agonist ivuxolimab. These receptors all stem from an adult with an advanced solid tumor such as melanoma, head and neck, liver or kidney cancer.

This rearrangement joins TRBV2 to TRBJ1-3, with D hard to call. V lost 7 bases and J 4 bases, leaving 20 bases between the germline ends. Germline CDR1 reads SNHLY; CDR2 reads FYNNEI. There are 16 residues in the CDR3. The DNA for the CDR3 is TGTGCCAGCACATTGTCGGGCGTCTCAGGAGGAAACACCATATATTTT. Protein sequence: CASTLSGVSGGNTIYF.

The V gene is TRBV7-8, the J gene TRBJ2-1, with a tentative D call TRBD1 (7 bases). CDR1 is SGHVS, CDR2 FQNEAQ, per germline. CDR3 length: 16 residues. Trimming took 2 bases from V and 6 from J, leaving 17 bases between them. The CDR3 DNA follows: TGTGCCAGCAGCTTAAATGGCCAGGGGGGCATCAATGAGCAGTTCTTC. Translation gives CASSLNGQGGINEQFF.

V usage is TRBV18 and J usage is TRBJ2-3; D gene ambiguous. Germline-derived CDR1 and CDR2 are KGHSH and LQKENI. Trimming cost V 2 bases and J 10 bases, with 10 bases left between them. CDR3 size: 12 residues. The CDR3 nucleotides are TGTGCCAGCTCACCAGGTCTCCTCTCGCAGTATTTT. The encoded protein is CASSPGLLSQYF.

V and J are TRBV27 and TRBJ2-1; 11 bases are shared with TRBD2. The CDR3 has 15 residues. Unmatched junction bases numbered 7, after V lost 3 bases and J lost 9 bases. CDR1 is MNHEY and CDR2 is SMNVEV in the germline V gene (reference sequence). This CDR3 reads CASSFQTSGNGEQFF. The CDR3 DNA sequence: TGTGCCAGCAGTTTTCAGACTAGCGGGAACGGTGAGCAGTTCTTC.

The chain recombines TRBV19 with TRBJ2-3; D remains ambiguous. The V gene lost 6 bases and the J gene lost 0 bases, with 10 bases spanning the gap. The CDR3 length is 14 residues. Germline V gives CDR1 LNHDA, CDR2 SQIVND (reference sequence). The CDR3 nucleotides are TGTGCCAGTAGCCTCACTCCTAGCACAGATACGCAGTATTTT. Protein product: CASSLTPSTDTQYF.

This clone appeared a single time. The chain uses TRBV5-4 and TRBJ2-2, with 9 bases matching TRBD2. This CDR3 is 16 amino acids long. J gave up 5 bases and V 3 bases, and 8 bases lay outside the gene matches. CDR1 SGHNT and CDR2 YYREEE come from the germline V gene (reference sequence). The CDR3: CASSSGLASTTGELFF. The CDR3 nucleotides read TGTGCCAGCAGCTCCGGACTAGCGTCTACGACCGGGGAGCTGTTTTTT.

The J gene is TRBJ1-1, the V gene TRBV5-1, with 9 bases lining up with TRBD1. This CDR3 comprises 15 residues. Trimming cost V 0 bases and J 1 base; bases outside gene matches: 1. The germline V gene encodes CDR1 SGHRS and CDR2 YFSETQ. The CDR3 protein is CASSLEQGANTEAFF. The CDR3 DNA sequence: TGCGCCAGCAGCTTGGAACAGGGGGCGAACACTGAAGCTTTCTTT.

The V gene is TRBV6-5, the J gene TRBJ2-1, with TRBD2 matching 8 bases. Losses at the gene ends were 7 bases for V and 7 bases for J; bases not matched to a gene: 3. Germline V gives CDR1 MNHEY, CDR2 SVGAGI. The CDR3 contains 12 residues. The CDR3 loop reads CASKTGGNEQFF. CDR3 nucleotide sequence: TGTGCCAGCAAAACGGGGGGGAATGAGCAGTTCTTC.

The rearrangement uses TRBV6-5 and TRBJ2-4; the D gene is possibly TRBD1 (5 bases). Trimming left V 0 bases short and J 3 bases short, with 12 bases between. There are 16 residues in the CDR3. Germline V gives CDR1 MNHEY, CDR2 SVGAGI. CDR3 in amino acids: CASSYSSRQGKNIQYF. CDR3 nucleotide sequence: TGTGCCAGCAGTTACTCGAGCAGGCAGGGCAAAAACATTCAGTACTTC.

The chain uses TRBV19 and TRBJ2-7, with 7 bases that match TRBD1. This CDR3 spans 16 amino acids. Germline-derived CDR1 and CDR2 are LNHDA and SQIVND (reference sequence). V trimming: 5 bases; J trimming: 0 bases; junction bases outside the gene matches: 10. Here the CDR3 reads CASSGVGTASSYEQYF. CDR3 in DNA: TGTGCCAGTAGTGGCGTCGGGACAGCAAGCTCCTACGAGCAGTACTTC.

The chain recombines TRBV5-5 with TRBJ1-5; no clear D gene. The length of the CDR3 is 12 residues. Germline V gives CDR1 SGHKS, CDR2 YYEKEE (reference sequence). V lost 0 bases, J lost 5 bases, and 3 bases lay in between. For the CDR3, the DNA is TGTGCCAGCAGCTTGGACCATCAGCCCCAGCATTTT. It codes for CASSLDHQPQHF.

The chain combines TRBV10-2 with TRBJ2-1, with a possible D match to TRBD1 (6 bases). V lost 0 bases and J 12 bases, leaving 12 bases between the germline ends. CDR1 and CDR2 (germline): WSHSY, SAAADI. This CDR3 has 13 amino acids. CDR3 loop: CASSESQGIRQFF. CDR3 in DNA: TGCGCCAGCAGTGAGTCGCAGGGGATCCGGCAGTTCTTC.

The V and J genes are TRBV6-1 and TRBJ2-1, with 10 bases fitting TRBD1. CDR1 MNHNS and CDR2 SASEGT come from the germline V gene. The junction had 6 bases not matched to a gene; V was cut back by 6 bases and J by 7 bases. The CDR3 runs to 14 residues. Written as DNA, the CDR3 is TGTGCCAGCAGCCGGGACAGGGGAGTTAATGAGCAGTTCTTC. This sequence encodes CASSRDRGVNEQFF.

This chain connects TRBV5-1 to TRBJ2-7; 10 bases are a match to TRBD2. The CDR3 contains 14 residues. Germline V gene data show CDR1 as SGHRS and CDR2 as YFSETQ. Losses at the gene ends were 4 bases for V and 2 bases for J; bases not matched to a gene: 3. The CDR3 DNA follows: TGCGCCAGCAGCGAACTAGCGGGGCCCTACGAGCAGTACTTC. It is translated as CASSELAGPYEQYF.

The V gene is TRBV7-2, the J gene TRBJ2-5, with 8 bases fitting TRBD1. The CDR3 sequence is 15 residues long. Trimming removed 3 bases from V and 4 bases from J; junction bases left unmatched: 7. CDR1 SGHTA and CDR2 FQGNSA come from the germline V gene. The CDR3 coding sequence is TGTGCCAGCAGCTTTCGTCCAGGGACAGGAGAGACCCAGTACTTC. It specifies CASSFRPGTGETQYF.

Regarding this clone: Additional DNA sequences in this sample encode the identical CDR3. The rearrangement joins TRBV9 to TRBJ1-4; D not certain. The CDR3 has 11 amino acids. Germline CDR1 is SGDLS and CDR2 is YYNGEE. Trimming took off 3 bases at V and 6 bases at J, with 3 bases between the two ends. The CDR3 DNA reads as TGTGCCAGCAGCGGGGATGAAAAACTGTTTTTT. Translation gives CASSGDEKLFF.

J is TRBJ2-7 and V is TRBV28, with TRBD2 as a possible D gene (5 bases). The length of the CDR3 is 12 residues. Germline CDR1 and CDR2: MDHEN and SYDVKM. The ends were cut back, 5 bases at V and 5 bases at J, with 10 bases in the middle. The CDR3 sequence is CASSAVRDEQYF. The CDR3, as DNA: TGTGCCAGCAGTGCGGTGAGGGACGAGCAGTACTTC.

V gene TRBV30 combines with J gene TRBJ2-1; D tentatively fits TRBD1 or TRBD2 (6 bases each). Trimming stripped 5 bases from V and 3 bases from J, with 14 bases between. Per the germline V gene, CDR1 is GTSNPN and CDR2 is SVGIG (reference sequence). The CDR3 extends over 14 amino acids. The CDR3 bases are TGTGCCTGGGATGAGGGGGGTGACTACAATGAGCAGTTCTTC. Its protein product is CAWDEGGDYNEQFF.

This chain links TRBV6-5 with TRBJ1-4, with 7 positions matching TRBD1. This CDR3 comprises 14 residues. V shed 6 bases, J shed 8 bases, and the junction held 9 bases outside the gene matches. Germline CDR1 reads MNHEY; CDR2 reads SVGAGI. The CDR3 nucleotides read TGTGCCAGCAGGGCGACAGGGAAACGCGAAAAACTGTTTTTT. Its protein product is CASRATGKREKLFF.

This sequence joins TRBV4-1 and TRBJ2-7, with D possibly called TRBD1 or TRBD2 (5 bases each). Germline-derived CDR1 and CDR2 are MGHRA and YSYEKL. The CDR3 has 13 residues. Trimming pared 4 bases from V and 3 bases from J, leaving 10 bases between. Here the CDR3 DNA reads TGCGCCAGCAGCCCGGGACGAGGCTACGAGCAGTACTTC. It codes for CASSPGRGYEQYF.

Worth noting for this clone: The sample has other DNA sequences that encode this CDR3 too. This rearrangement joins TRBV7-9 to TRBJ1-1, with D hard to call. The V end lost 6 bases, the J end lost 0 bases, and 8 bases lay between the germline ends. Germline V gene sequence: CDR1 SEHNR, CDR2 FQNEAQ (reference sequence). This CDR3 has 13 residues. The CDR3 region has the DNA TGTGCCAGCAGTTTTACAATGAACACTGAAGCTTTCTTT. Its translation is CASSFTMNTEAFF.

The rearrangement joins TRBV5-1 to TRBJ2-1; 9 bases match TRBD2. The CDR3 is made up of 15 amino acids. The junction had 11 bases not matched to a gene; V was cut back by 5 bases and J by 8 bases. The germline V gene encodes CDR1 SGHRS and CDR2 YFSETQ. This CDR3 is CASSLIAGVRDEQFF. The CDR3 DNA follows: TGCGCCAGCAGTCTTATAGCGGGAGTACGGGATGAGCAGTTCTTC.

This clone was recorded only once. The chain links TRBV7-8 to TRBJ1-1; D not resolved. The CDR3 spans 14 residues. V lost 2 bases to trimming and J lost 10 bases, with 17 bases between them. The germline V gene has CDR1 SGHVS and CDR2 FQNEAQ. The CDR3 coding sequence is TGTGCCAGCAGCTTATCCCGCACCAACCCAGGAGCTTTCTTT. The encoded protein is CASSLSRTNPGAFF. The entire variable domain, with the rest obtained from reference TRBV7-8 and TRBJ1-1, is as follows: GAGVSQSPRYKVAKRGQDVALRCDPISGHVSLFWYQQALGQGPEFLTYFQNEAQLDKSGLPSDRFFAERPEGSVSTLKIQRTQQEDSAVYLCASSLSRTNPGAFFGQGTRLTVV.

This clone came up a few times. This sequence joins TRBV6-1 and TRBJ2-7, with D uncertain. CDR1 is MNHNS, CDR2 SASEGT, per germline. The V end lost 6 bases, the J end lost 4 bases, and 10 bases lay between the germline ends. The CDR3 runs to 12 residues. The CDR3 bases are TGTGCCAGCAGGTCGGATGTGTACGAGCAGTACTTC. Its protein product is CASRSDVYEQYF.

The chain is built from TRBV6-5 and TRBJ1-5; D might be TRBD1 (6 bases). The CDR3 has 15 residues. Trimming removed 2 bases at V and 3 bases at J, with 11 bases between. CDR1 is MNHEY and CDR2 is SVGAGI in the germline V gene. CDR3 nucleotide sequence: TGTGCCAGCAGTTACCCGACAGGTCCCAATCAGCCCCAGCATTTT. Protein: CASSYPTGPNQPQHF.

V usage is TRBV6-1 and J usage is TRBJ2-2; 9 nucleotides align to TRBD1. V lost 4 bases to trimming and J lost 4 bases; unmatched junction nucleotides: 10. The CDR3 has 17 residues. Germline loops: CDR1 MNHNS, CDR2 SASEGT. CDR3 loop: CASSALRRQGGTGELFF. CDR3 in DNA: TGTGCCAGCAGTGCCCTCCGTCGACAGGGGGGCACCGGGGAGCTGTTTTTT.